This T cell receptor beta chain was found in a study of PD-L1 blockade in urothelial cancer. Study summary: At 3 weeks (second dose) and 6 weeks after starting treatment, blood was analyzed. Among blood samples, the median T cell count was some 150,000.

Assay: immunoSEQ multiplex PCR; the TCRdb copy retains only in-frame clones and omits some. The table records 35,000 to 45,000 clones, around 83% of them present only once. CDR3 size: 15 residues. V was pared by 4 bases and J by 7 bases, with 8 bases of the junction left unmatched. Per the germline V gene, CDR1 is MDHEN and CDR2 is SYDVKM. Regarding time point: peripheral blood 6 weeks after treatment start. The study enrolled patients with locally advanced or metastatic urothelial carcinoma. The clonotype was recovered from a man between 70 and 80 years old with urothelial cancer. Sequences were derived from PBMCs, sampled around atezolizumab (anti-PD-L1) treatment. The chain links TRBV28 to TRBJ1-5, with TRBD1 matching 9 bases. The CDR3 bases are TGTGCCAGCAGTTCACGGACAGGGGTCGGACAGCCCCAGCATTTT. This encodes CASSSRTGVGQPQHF. The whole variable domain, filled in from reference TRBV28 and TRBJ1-5, reads DVKVTQSSRYLVKRTGEKVFLECVQDMDHENMFWYRQDPGLGLRLIYFSYDVKMKEKGDIPEGYSVSREKKERFSLILESASTNQTSMYLCASSSRTGVGQPQHFGDGTRLSIL.